The clone carrying this T cell receptor (beta chain) has ten or more counts. The sample holds other DNA sequences that translate to the same CDR3. Use of 60 Vbeta and 13 Jbeta primers characterized the PCR. Sequencing was performed with immunoSEQ multiplex PCR; in TCRdb, only in-frame clones are kept and a portion is missing. In the table there are some 150,000 clones, 80% to 90% of which are singletons. The record originates from a study of cytomegalovirus exposure and HLA in healthy donors. Germline V gene sequence: CDR1 LGHNA, CDR2 YSLEER. V was cut by 0 bases and J by 1 base, with 3 bases left in between. The CDR3 totals 13 residues.

The material sequenced was PBMCs. The chain links TRBV4-3 to TRBJ1-1; the D is unclear. This sequence was found in a woman younger than 35 in good health and CMV-seronegative. CDR3 loop: CASSQDRNTEAFF. The CDR3, as DNA: TGCGCCAGCAGCCAAGACCGGAACACTGAAGCTTTCTTT.